These 11 T cell receptor beta chains came from one sample sequenced in a study of shared clonotypes between healthy human individuals. Naive CD8 cells were CD45RO-negative, positively selected for CCR7, excluding terminally differentiated effector memory CD45RA+ cells. Method: immunoSEQ multiplex PCR; TCRdb's copy keeps in-frame clones and lacks some. The table shows around 1,900,000 clones, with just over 90% occurring only once. The sequencing input was naive CD8+ T cells from PBMCs. The receptor source for this set is a man aged 18-30 years in good health. Some clones in this sample may be carry-over from other donors' samples.

J is TRBJ2-1 and V is TRBV28, with 10 positions matching TRBD2. J lost 8 bases, V lost 5 bases, and 6 bases had no gene match. The CDR3 covers 14 residues. Germline-derived CDR1 and CDR2 are MDHEN and SYDVKM. This CDR3 is CASSRLAGVDEQFF. CDR3 DNA: TGTGCCAGCAGTCGGCTAGCGGGAGTGGATGAGCAGTTCTTC.

The chain links TRBV28 to TRBJ2-1, with TRBD2 matching over 12 bases. The CDR3 spans 15 residues. From germline, CDR1 is MDHEN and CDR2 SYDVKM. The ends lost 6 bases at V and 9 bases at J; junction bases unmatched: 9. This CDR3 is CASSPSSGRGGEQFF. DNA of the CDR3: TGTGCCAGCAGCCCCTCTAGCGGGAGGGGGGGTGAGCAGTTCTTC. The full variable domain, its missing parts supplied by reference TRBV28 and TRBJ2-1, is DVKVTQSSRYLVKRTGEKVFLECVQDMDHENMFWYRQDPGLGLRLIYFSYDVKMKEKGDIPEGYSVSREKKERFSLILESASTNQTSMYLCASSPSSGRGGEQFFGPGTRLTVL.

The rearrangement uses TRBV6-5 and TRBJ1-4; no reliable D call. V lost 0 bases and J 7 bases, leaving 9 bases between the germline ends. The CDR3 loop spans 14 amino acids. The germline CDR1 and CDR2 sequences are MNHEY and SVGAGI. The chain's CDR3 is CASSYSEGSEKLFF. The CDR3 region has the DNA TGTGCCAGCAGTTACTCGGAGGGTAGTGAAAAACTGTTTTTT.

The chain couples TRBV7-9 to TRBJ2-3; 7 bases agree with TRBD1. In germline, CDR1 is SEHNR, CDR2 FQNEAQ (reference sequence). The CDR3 loop spans 16 amino acids. J was trimmed by 5 bases and V by 5 bases; bases with no gene match: 13. CDR3 in amino acids: CASSPRLEDRQDTQYF. The CDR3 DNA is TGTGCCAGCAGCCCGCGGCTTGAGGACAGGCAAGATACGCAGTATTTT.

The CDR3 spells CASSEGPLLRGGSGELFF. The CDR3 region has the DNA TGTGCCAGCAGCGAGGGCCCATTACTTAGGGGAGGCTCCGGGGAGCTGTTTTTT. This sequence joins TRBV9 and TRBJ2-2; tentatively, D is TRBD2 (6 bases). The CDR3 is 18 residues long. The germline V gene encodes CDR1 SGDLS and CDR2 YYNGEE. V dropped 3 bases and J dropped 6 bases, with 24 bases sitting between them.

The genes are TRBV7-7 and TRBJ2-7; a possible D gene is TRBD1 (6 bases). There are 13 residues in the CDR3. Germline assignment: CDR1 SSHAT and CDR2 FNYEAQ (reference sequence). With 2 bases removed from V and 3 bases from J, the gap between germline ends came to 8 bases. The CDR3 spells CASSLRDNYEQYF. The CDR3 nucleotides are TGTGCCAGCAGCTTAAGGGACAACTACGAGCAGTACTTC.

Note on this clone: The same CDR3 arises from other DNA sequences in this sample as well. This chain connects TRBV13 to TRBJ2-5; TRBD1 aligns across 7 bases. Per germline, CDR1 PRHDT and CDR2 FYEKMQ (reference sequence). The CDR3 contains 13 residues. J was trimmed by 2 bases and V by 4 bases; bases with no gene match: 1. CDR3 loop: CASSSGQQETQYF. CDR3 sequence (DNA): TGTGCCAGCAGCTCGGGACAGCAAGAGACCCAGTACTTC.

The chain couples TRBV11-2 to TRBJ2-5; 7 bases agree with TRBD2. Trimming cost V 5 bases and J 3 bases; bases outside gene matches: 3. Germline CDR1 reads SGHAT; CDR2 reads FQNNGV. The CDR3 spans 13 residues. Written as DNA, the CDR3 is TGTGCCAGCAGCCCCCGGGAGGAAGAGACCCAGTACTTC. Encoded protein: CASSPREEETQYF.

The chain joins TRBV9 to TRBJ1-2; TRBD1 might be the D (5 bases). V dropped 7 bases and J dropped 5 bases, with 18 bases sitting between them. CDR1 and CDR2 from the germline V gene are SGDLS and YYNGEE. There are 14 residues in the CDR3. The CDR3 nucleotides read TGTGCCAGCGGAAACTCCGGGACGGGGTATGGCTACACCTTC. Translating gives CASGNSGTGYGYTF.

The V gene is TRBV11-2, the J gene TRBJ2-1; 8 bases fit TRBD1. Germline CDR1 and CDR2: SGHAT and FQNNGV. J was trimmed by 4 bases and V by 5 bases; bases with no gene match: 7. The CDR3 totals 15 residues. The CDR3 region has the DNA TGTGCCAGCAGCCCCGGACAGGGTTGGTACAATGAGCAGTTCTTC. Translating it yields CASSPGQGWYNEQFF.

The chain joins TRBV4-3 to TRBJ1-6; D unresolved. This CDR3 contains 15 residues. The ends were cut back, 0 bases at V and 7 bases at J, with 10 bases in the middle. The germline gives CDR1 LGHNA, CDR2 YSLEER. The CDR3 loop reads CASSQDRRQNSPLHF. The CDR3, as DNA: TGCGCCAGCAGCCAAGATCGACGCCAAAATTCACCCCTCCACTTT.